This is a list of T cell receptor beta chains from one sample in a study of OX40 agonist ivuxolimab in advanced cancers. TCRdb keeps only in-frame clones here, not all; method: immunoSEQ multiplex PCR. The sample yields around 32,000 clones, roughly nine tenths seen once. The sequenced sample was CD4+ or CD8+ T cells sorted from blood, obtained in a trial of the OX40 agonist ivuxolimab. These receptors were taken from an adult with an advanced solid tumor such as melanoma, head and neck, liver or kidney cancer. Both conserved end residues are part of each CDR3. The D gene is left open where the match is weak.

V,J,D,DNA,CDR3
TRBV5-6,TRBJ1-1,-,TGTGCCAGCAGCTTTACAGACCCAACACCGAACACTGAAGCTTTCTTT,CASSFTDPTPNTEAFF
TRBV5-1,TRBJ2-7,-,TGCGCCAGCAGACCGGACAGTACCTACGAGCAGTACTTC,CASRPDSTYEQYF
TRBV10-2,TRBJ1-1,TRBD1,TGCGCCAGCCTGGGACAGGGGAACACTGAAGCTTTCTTT,CASLGQGNTEAFF
TRBV7-9,TRBJ2-5,-,TGTGCCAGCAGCTTTCAGGAGTTCCAAGAGACCCAGTACTTC,CASSFQEFQETQYF
TRBV6-4,TRBJ2-7,-,TGTGCCAGCAGTGCGGGGGACAAATACGAGCAGTACTTC,CASSAGDKYEQYF
TRBV9,TRBJ2-7,TRBD2,TGTGCCAGCAGCCCTCGACTAGCGGGAGGCTACGAGCAGTACTTC,CASSPRLAGGYEQYF
TRBV6-5,TRBJ1-4,-,TGTGCCAGCAGTACAGGGTCGGAAAAACTGTTTTTT,CASSTGSEKLFF
TRBV21-1,TRBJ2-7,-,TGTGCCAGCAGCAAATGGGGGCCCCAAGAGAGACGGGAGCAGTACTTC,CASSKWGPQERREQYF
TRBV6-5,TRBJ1-2,TRBD1,TGTGCCAGCAGTTGGGGACAGAACTATGGCTACACCTTC,CASSWGQNYGYTF
TRBV28,TRBJ2-7,TRBD2,TGTGCCAGCAGCCCGGGACACTCAGCGGGGGGGCTCCTCTACGAGCAGTACTTC,CASSPGHSAGGLLYEQYF
TRBV5-1,TRBJ2-7,-,TGCGCCAGCAGCTTGGTTCCACCCTACGAGCAGTACTTC,CASSLVPPYEQYF